A selection of T cell receptor beta chains follows, all from one sample in a study of human T cells and chemical hapten exposure. From the RACE reads, TCRdb called clonotypes with MiXCR, one entry per CDR3 protein. The sample has a few hundred thousand distinct CDR3 sequences; more than 5% are singletons. The sample in question was whole blood, obtained in connection with sensitization to the hapten diphenylcyclopropenone (DPC). The receptors stem from a woman aged 18-29 years with alopecia areata. Some clones in this sample may be carry-over from other donors' samples. CDR3s include the opening cysteine and the closing phenylalanine or tryptophan. The order of the fields is J gene, V gene, clone size, CDR3 protein. Expanded clones are given a class, and other clones once, few, many or no size at all.

TRBJ1-5 | TRBV6-4 | many | CASSENGRSQPQHF
TRBJ1-5 | TRBV6-2/TRBV6-3 | many | CASGELNQPQHF
TRBJ1-1 | TRBV14 | . | CASSQISGAGTEAFF
TRBJ2-6 | TRBV27 | . | CASSPGQGRAGANVLTF
TRBJ2-7 | TRBV12-3/TRBV12-4 | . | CASSQRGGLSELEQYF
TRBJ2-5 | TRBV20-1 | . | CSARRDLGETQYF
TRBJ1-5 | TRBV4-1 | many | CASSQDWRNRASNQPQHF
TRBJ2-3 | TRBV12-3/TRBV12-4 | few | CASIYRGWSDTQYF
TRBJ1-1 | TRBV9 | . | CASSVGVGGTEAFF
TRBJ2-7 | TRBV5-1 | . | CASSLGGRDSSDEQYF
TRBJ2-1 | TRBV7-2 | few | CASSLAGQGPPNEQFF
TRBJ2-4 | TRBV7-8 | . | CASSLALSQRGGAKNIQYF
TRBJ2-3 | TRBV20-1 | few | CSATGLRSTDTQYF
TRBJ1-2 | TRBV12-5 | many | CASGFSNYGYTF
TRBJ1-1 | TRBV12-3/TRBV12-4 | many | CASSPQGGNLNTEAFF
TRBJ1-1 | TRBV11-3 | . | CASSKDSNTEAFF
TRBJ1-1 | TRBV7-9 | few | CASSFQQGPEAFF
TRBJ1-4 | TRBV29-1 | many | CSARGHEKLFF
TRBJ1-3 | TRBV28 | many | CASSLGGQRGNTIYF
TRBJ2-3 | TRBV7-2 | few | CASSPRLAKSTDTQYF
TRBJ2-7 | TRBV6-5 | . | CASSYGQQRGEQYF
TRBJ1-3 | TRBV6-6 | many | CASIQSGSSGNTIYF
TRBJ2-2 | TRBV10-3 | . | CAISRRQGAGELFF